The TCR beta chain under discussion was sequenced for a study of cytomegalovirus exposure and HLA in healthy donors. Study-wide points: A later analysis reportedly identified an Asian-associated ancestry cluster as carrying fewer N-insertions than the 666-donor mean.

As concerns this clone: As yet, its antigen is unknown.

Use of 60 Vbeta and 13 Jbeta primers characterized the PCR. Using immunoSEQ multiplex PCR, the repertoire was profiled, and TCRdb retains in-frame clones only, with some absent. This sample has roughly 150,000 clones, with around 80% found just once. As for the donors, each was a healthy bone marrow donor. V lost 4 bases to trimming and J lost 3 bases, with 16 bases between them. This CDR3 is built from 15 residues. CDR1 SGHNT and CDR2 YYREEE come from the germline V gene (reference sequence). The sample was PBMCs. This sequence was found in a man between 25 and 39 years old in good health. The V call is TRBV5-4, the J call TRBJ2-5; a weak D match, TRBD1 (6 bases). The CDR3: CASSRSGVLEETQYF. The DNA for the CDR3 is TGTGCCAGCAGCCGCTCAGGGGTTTTGGAAGAGACCCAGTACTTC.